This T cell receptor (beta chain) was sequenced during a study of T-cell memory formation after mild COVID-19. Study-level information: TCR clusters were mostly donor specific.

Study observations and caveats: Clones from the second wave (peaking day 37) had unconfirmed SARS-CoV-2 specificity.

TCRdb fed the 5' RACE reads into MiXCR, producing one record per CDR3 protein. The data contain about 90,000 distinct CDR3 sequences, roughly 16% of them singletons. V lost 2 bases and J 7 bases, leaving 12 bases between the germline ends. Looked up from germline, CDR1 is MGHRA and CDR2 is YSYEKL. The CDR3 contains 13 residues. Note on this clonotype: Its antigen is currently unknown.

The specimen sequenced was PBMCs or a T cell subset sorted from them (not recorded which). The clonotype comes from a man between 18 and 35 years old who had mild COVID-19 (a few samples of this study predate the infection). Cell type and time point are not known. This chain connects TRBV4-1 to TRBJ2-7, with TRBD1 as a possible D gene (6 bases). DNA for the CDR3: TGCGCCAGCAGCCAATTACAGGGATGGGAGCAGTACTTC. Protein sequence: CASSQLQGWEQYF.